The TCR beta chain described here comes from a study of blood T cell repertoires in COVID-19. Study summary: Specimens from acute and convalescent COVID-19 originated in the United States, Italy and Spain.

The germline V gene encodes CDR1 SGHAT and CDR2 FQDESV (reference sequence). Trimming pared 5 bases from V and 1 base from J, leaving 8 bases between. The CDR3 has 13 residues. Study processing details: Nucleated cell number was recorded as an estimate derived from reference gene primer amplification. The table came from immunoSEQ multiplex PCR; TCRdb's copy has only in-frame clones and leaves some out. The DNA was the basis for D and trimming; V, J and clone size are from that table. The sample shows roughly 200,000 clones, approximately 85% of them seen only once. Sequencing was done on a sample of peripheral blood. The TCR was taken from a human donor with active or convalescent COVID-19. The donor label of this sample is uncertain. The chain recombines TRBV11-1 with TRBJ1-1; tentative D call: TRBD1 (5 bases). CDR3: CASSEQANTEAFF. Here the CDR3 DNA reads TGTGCCAGCAGCGAACAGGCGAACACTGAAGCTTTCTTT.